A single sample is the source of the 9 T cell receptor beta chains below, sequenced in a study of beta chain features in type 1 diabetes. Every bit of the isolated RNA underwent reverse transcription, so sequencing read expressed TCRB transcripts. Sequenced by immunoSEQ multiplex PCR; TCRdb stores in-frame clones only, minus some. This sample carries around 240,000 clones, over 7.5% of them seen once, and the ten largest clones take just under 0.035%. Source material: naive CD4+ T cells from blood. These receptors were taken from a woman aged 18-29 years in good health.

This clone was detected a few times. The chain uses TRBV28 and TRBJ1-2, with D tentatively TRBD1 (6 bases). The CDR3 sequence is 15 residues long. Germline CDR1 and CDR2: MDHEN and SYDVKM. V was trimmed by 3 bases and J by 5 bases, leaving 16 bases between them. This CDR3 reads CASSFGTPLGYGYTF. The CDR3 nucleotides read TGTGCCAGCAGTTTCGGGACACCACTAGGATATGGCTACACCTTC.

In its sample, this clone was seen a few times. The chain employs TRBV9 and TRBJ2-2; maybe TRBD1 (5 bases). The CDR3 runs to 15 residues. CDR1 is SGDLS and CDR2 is YYNGEE in the germline V gene. Trimming took off 2 bases at V and 3 bases at J, with 11 bases between the two ends. The DNA for the CDR3 is TGTGCCAGCAGCGTCGACAGTGGTTACACCGGGGAGCTGTTTTTT. This encodes CASSVDSGYTGELFF.

This clone was seen a handful of times. This sequence joins TRBV11-2 and TRBJ2-1, with 11 nucleotides matching TRBD1. Germline trimming cut 5 bases from V and 7 bases from J; bases unmatched to any gene: 10. CDR1 SGHAT and CDR2 FQNNGV come from the germline V gene. The CDR3 totals 16 residues. The DNA for the CDR3 is TGTGCCAGCAGCAAGGACAGGGGGCGGTTTCGGAATGAGCAGTTCTTC. This codes for CASSKDRGRFRNEQFF.

The sample holds a few counts of this clone. The chain carries TRBV5-1 and TRBJ2-1, with TRBD2 as a possible D gene (5 bases). The germline V gene encodes CDR1 SGHRS and CDR2 YFSETQ. Trimming removed 3 bases from V and 7 bases from J, with 14 bases in between. CDR3 size: 14 residues. CDR3 region: CASSSPDWENEQFF. The CDR3 bases are TGCGCCAGCAGCTCCCCCGACTGGGAGAATGAGCAGTTCTTC.

This clone was observed a few times. The chain uses TRBV5-4 and TRBJ2-1, with 10 bases aligning to TRBD2. Germline lookup yields CDR1 SGHNT and CDR2 YYREEE (reference sequence). With 4 bases clipped from V and 4 bases from J, the junction kept 2 bases outside the gene matches. The CDR3 spans 14 residues. In nucleotides, the CDR3 is TGTGCCAGCAGCCGGACTAGCGGTTACAATGAGCAGTTCTTC. It translates to CASSRTSGYNEQFF.

V and J are TRBV4-1 and TRBJ1-2; D not certain. The CDR3 runs 12 residues. V was pared by 6 bases and J by 6 bases, with 11 bases between. Germline V CDR1 and CDR2: MGHRA, YSYEKL. As DNA, the CDR3 is TGCGCCAGCAGGCAGCCCGGGGATGGCTACACCTTC. The encoded protein is CASRQPGDGYTF.

The chain carries TRBV6-1 and TRBJ2-2; D perhaps matches TRBD1 (5 bases). CDR1 and CDR2 (germline): MNHNS, SASEGT. Trimming took off 6 bases at V and 5 bases at J, with 13 bases between the two ends. The CDR3 is made up of 14 amino acids. CDR3 protein: CASRADMGTGELFF. In nucleotides, the CDR3 is TGTGCCAGCAGGGCGGACATGGGGACCGGGGAGCTGTTTTTT.

This clone was counted only a few times. The V and J genes are TRBV4-1 and TRBJ2-1; 11 positions agree with TRBD1. The CDR3 has 16 amino acids. Per germline, CDR1 MGHRA and CDR2 YSYEKL. Unmatched junction bases numbered 7, after V lost 1 base and J lost 8 bases. In DNA form, the CDR3 reads TGCGCCAGCAGCCAAGTGGGACGGGACAGGGGGGATGAGCAGTTCTTC. Encoded protein: CASSQVGRDRGDEQFF.

The chain carries TRBV7-3 and TRBJ2-3; D may be TRBD2 (7 bases). The CDR3 is 15 residues long. The V end lost 5 bases, the J end lost 4 bases, and 16 bases lay between the germline ends. CDR1 and CDR2 (germline): SGHTA, FQGTGA. CDR3 sequence reads: CASSREGGPADTQYF. CDR3 in DNA: TGTGCCAGCAGCAGGGAGGGGGGGCCCGCAGATACGCAGTATTTT.